This TCR beta chain was retrieved from a study of cytomegalovirus exposure and HLA in healthy donors. General observations from the study: TRBV6-2, TRBV6-3 and other indistinguishable V segments were excluded. Among TCR sequences, most were rare, though some public TCRs appeared in many donors. Later on, an analysis showed TCR association rates differing by HLA locus, with DRB1 the most and HLA-C the fewest. Reports showed the classifier diagnosing cytomegalovirus status with high specificity and sensitivity.

The CDR3 has 15 residues. Germline V lookup: CDR1 GTSNPN, CDR2 SVGIG (reference sequence). J was trimmed by 1 base and V by 2 bases; bases with no gene match: 6. With 60 Vbeta and 13 Jbeta primers, the PCR was carried out. The protocol was immunoSEQ multiplex PCR, while the TCRdb copy is restricted to in-frame clones and leaves out a portion. The profile shows roughly 150,000 clones, 65% to 85% of them singletons. As regards this clone: Its antigen is as yet unknown.

The TCR was taken from a male donor in good health and CMV-seronegative. The sequenced sample consisted of PBMCs. This rearrangement joins TRBV30 to TRBJ2-7, with 9 bases aligning to TRBD1. CDR3 in amino acids: CAWSFETGGSYEQYF. The CDR3, as DNA: TGTGCCTGGAGTTTTGAGACAGGGGGGTCCTACGAGCAGTACTTC.